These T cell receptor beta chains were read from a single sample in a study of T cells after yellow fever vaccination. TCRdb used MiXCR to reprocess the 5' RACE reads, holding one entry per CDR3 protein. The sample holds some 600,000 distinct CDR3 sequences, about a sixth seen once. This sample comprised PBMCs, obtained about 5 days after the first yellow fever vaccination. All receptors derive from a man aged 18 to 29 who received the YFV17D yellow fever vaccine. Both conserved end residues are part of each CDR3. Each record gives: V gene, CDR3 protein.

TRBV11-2 CASSLYQNTEAFF
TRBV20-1 CSARRAKTTDTQYF
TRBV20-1 CSARGDGGAEDTQYF
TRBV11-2 CASSRGLAGLKGQETQYF
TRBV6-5 CASSYSAGTLDLYGYTF
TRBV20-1 CSAGASGGANEQFF
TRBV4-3 CASSQKNGGDGTEAFF
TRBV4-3 CASSPWVGTLFYF
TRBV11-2 CASSLTVNTDTQYF
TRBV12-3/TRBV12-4 CASSALRTDTQYF
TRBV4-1 CASRPGQGRGNTIYF
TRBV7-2 CASSLASINEQFF
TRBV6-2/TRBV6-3 CASSLRDLGETQYF
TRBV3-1 CASSHVTEAFF
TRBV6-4 CAAREGFRFTSTDTQYF
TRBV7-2 CASSKRQGTGELFF
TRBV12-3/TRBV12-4 CASSFRQNYGYTF
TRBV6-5 CASSYSGPGQGDQPQHF
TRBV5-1 CASSLLPQGTNEKLFF
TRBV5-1 CASSSQAGLAGSKNIQYF
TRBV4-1 CASSQYYNTISYEQYF
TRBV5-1 CASSAGQNLGYEQYF
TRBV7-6 CASSHSRGHNEQFF
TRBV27 CAVASAPDTQYF
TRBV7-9 CASSLDEGAINYGYTF
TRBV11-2 CASSLGFSNTEAFF
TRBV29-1 CSVEDGDTQYF
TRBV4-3 CASSQDAVGEQFF
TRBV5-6 CASSPGQLNGYTF
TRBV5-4 CASSLASGGAEQYF
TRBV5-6 CASSRQGAYQPQHF
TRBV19 CASSKGRLDTEAFF
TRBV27 CASSLLLAGRAGELFF
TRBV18 CASSHTSGGAAQFF
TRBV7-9 CASSLQGMNTEAFF
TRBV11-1 CASSAGLAGAPSQYF
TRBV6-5 CASSYGGAQETQYF
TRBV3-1 CASSPGLALSYEQYF
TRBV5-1 CASSTGQYGYGYTF
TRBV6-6 CASTLGGTDTQYF
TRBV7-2 CASSGLDNEQFF
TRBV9 CASTTGGPEAGELFF
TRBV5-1 CASSLPGTSGSTDTQYF